The rows below give T cell receptor beta chains drawn from one sample of a study of circulating and synovial CD4+ cells in juvenile arthritis. Sequencing was performed with immunoSEQ multiplex PCR; in TCRdb, only in-frame clones are kept and a portion is missing. In the table there are more than 30,000 clones, about 93% of which are singletons. Specimen: CD4+ T cells from blood. Source of these receptors: a human donor with juvenile idiopathic arthritis. The conserved cysteine and the conserved F or W are not part of the CDR3 here. Rows may omit the clone size; those that give it use once, few, many or a size class.

clone_size,j_call,v_call,cdr3_aa
-,TRBJ2-3,TRBV28,ASSSLDTQY
-,TRBJ2-1,TRBV27,ASSSSGRAESEQF
-,TRBJ1-5,TRBV7-8,ASSPHRDWKSYSNQPQH
-,TRBJ2-4,TRBV19,ASSALLAGGPKNIQY
-,TRBJ2-7,TRBV5-1,ASSSGQGRTSYEQY
once,TRBJ2-7,TRBV11-2,ASRFGGGPYEQY
-,TRBJ1-4,TRBV5-4,ASSHTGTGLF
-,TRBJ2-3,TRBV7-8,ASSGRGLGDTQY
-,TRBJ2-2,TRBV5-1,ASSLSPGKNTGELF
-,TRBJ2-1,TRBV4-1,ASSPRGGEKGYNEQF
-,TRBJ1-1,TRBV2,ASSDSRRSRTMNTEAF
-,TRBJ2-1,TRBV11-2,ASSSDSGSYYNEQF
-,TRBJ2-7,TRBV6-1,ASSDYRGPYEQY
-,TRBJ2-5,TRBV27,ASMLAGLRDETQY
-,TRBJ2-5,TRBV25-1,ASRGRGGPPIKETQY
-,TRBJ2-2,TRBV7-3,ASSVQGARTGELF
-,TRBJ2-1,TRBV9,ASSAPSGRTHEQF
-,TRBJ2-5,TRBV7-9,ASSPGAGGGTQY
-,TRBJ1-6,TRBV5-1,ASSLESRGNDSPLH
-,TRBJ2-3,TRBV2,ASSDVTGPDTQY
-,TRBJ2-7,TRBV7-9,ASSFGDRGYEQY
-,TRBJ2-7,TRBV11-2,ASSSPRGGRSSYEQY
-,TRBJ2-1,TRBV4-2,ASSQGTSGINEQF
-,TRBJ2-7,TRBV28,ASSSAGTSGYEQY
-,TRBJ1-1,TRBV6-6,ASIDRPNTEAF
-,TRBJ2-5,TRBV30,ARDRGVGETQY
-,TRBJ1-1,TRBV28,ASSFPTVNTEAF
-,TRBJ2-5,TRBV7-9,ASSRDRGIQETQY
-,TRBJ2-7,TRBV5-1,ASSPAEGSGEQY
-,TRBJ2-3,TRBV9,ASSVHKTSSGDTQY
once,TRBJ2-1,TRBV19,ASSTRLRSSYNEQF
-,TRBJ2-7,TRBV11-3,ASSLRAEYEQY
once,TRBJ2-3,TRBV7-3,ASSLSGSSDTQY
once,TRBJ1-2,TRBV19,ASSIIGQGLFGTNYGYT
-,TRBJ1-5,TRBV15,ATSNNRRGTGDQPQH
once,TRBJ2-1,TRBV28,ASRTPFGVSYNEQF
-,TRBJ1-3,TRBV6-1,ASESRGTGNTIY
-,TRBJ1-5,TRBV6-1,ASRQGSNQPQH
-,TRBJ2-5,TRBV5-4,ASSLGGLAGGTQY
-,TRBJ1-2,TRBV9,ASSVGQGYGYT
-,TRBJ2-6,TRBV10-3,AISGHSGANVLT
-,TRBJ1-2,TRBV11-2,ASSRGQGRSYGYT